Listed below are T cell receptor beta chains from one sample, sequenced in a study of T cell responses to AZD1222 COVID-19 vaccine. Libraries were prepared by immunoSEQ multiplex PCR; TCRdb keeps only in-frame clonotypes and omits some of them. The profile shows about 93,000 clones, over 85% of them singletons. Sequenced material: peripheral blood, taken on day 0 of MenACWY control vaccination. All receptors come from an adult in good health. CDR3s include the opening cysteine and the closing phenylalanine or tryptophan. D genes are given only for firm matches. Some rows have no size entry. The others give once, few or many, or a class for an expanded clone.

D gene	V gene	J gene	clone size	CDR3 DNA	CDR3 protein
NA	TRBV4-3	TRBJ1-2	NA	TGCGCCAGCAGCCCGGATTATAGGGGAGGCTATGGCTACACCTTC	CASSPDYRGGYGYTF
TRBD1	TRBV28	TRBJ1-4	NA	TGTGCCACCATAGACCGGGACAGGGTACGTGAAAAACTGTTTTTT	CATIDRDRVREKLFF
TRBD1	TRBV5-1	TRBJ2-5	NA	TGCGCCAGCAGCTCGCGGACAGGGACCGCCCAAGAGACCCAGTACTTC	CASSSRTGTAQETQYF
NA	TRBV10-1	TRBJ2-5	NA	TGCGCCAGCAGTGATCCAGGCAAGGAGACCCAGTACTTC	CASSDPGKETQYF
NA	TRBV2	TRBJ1-6	NA	TGTGCCAGCAGACTTATCAATTCACCCCTCCACTTT	CASRLINSPLHF
NA	TRBV18	TRBJ1-5	NA	TGTGCCAGCTCAGAGATTAGCAATCAGCCCCAGCATTTT	CASSEISNQPQHF
TRBD1	TRBV3-1/TRBV3-2	TRBJ2-2	NA	TGTGCCAGCAGCCGACAGGGGGCTTTCACCGGGGAGCTGTTTTTT	CASSRQGAFTGELFF
NA	TRBV5-1	TRBJ2-3	once	TGCGCCAGCAGCTTTTGGGGGACTAGCACAGATACGCAGTATTTT	CASSFWGTSTDTQYF
NA	TRBV27	TRBJ1-6	NA	TGTGCCAGCAGTAAAGGACGGAGCTCCTATAATTCACCCCTCCACTTT	CASSKGRSSYNSPLHF
TRBD1	TRBV5-8	TRBJ1-4	once	TGTGCCAGCAGCTTTCTGGGACAGGGGGCGCGGAGCAGTGAAAAACTGTTTTTT	CASSFLGQGARSSEKLFF
NA	TRBV15	TRBJ2-5	NA	TGTGCCACCAGCACCAGGGGGGGGGCCGAGACCCAGTACTTC	CATSTRGGAETQYF
NA	TRBV19	TRBJ1-2	NA	TGTGCCAGTAGCCGGAGGACAGCCAACTATGGCTACACCTTC	CASSRRTANYGYTF
NA	TRBV6-5	TRBJ2-2	once	TGTGCCAGCAGTTACGGAACCGGGGAGCTGTTTTTT	CASSYGTGELFF
NA	TRBV30	TRBJ2-6	NA	TGTGCCTGGAGCGTATTGGGGACTCGTGGGGCCAACGTCCTGACTTTC	CAWSVLGTRGANVLTF
TRBD2	TRBV11-2	TRBJ2-2	NA	TGTGCCAGCAGCTTAGGTTCCCGGCTAGCGGGGTTCACCGGGGAGCTGTTTTTT	CASSLGSRLAGFTGELFF
TRBD1	TRBV28	TRBJ2-3	once	TGTGCCAGCAGCAGTACAGGGGGAACAGATACGCAGTATTTT	CASSSTGGTDTQYF
TRBD2	TRBV18	TRBJ2-1	NA	TGTGCCAGCTCAACTAGCGGGGGCCAGTCCTACAATGAGCAGTTCTTC	CASSTSGGQSYNEQFF
NA	TRBV7-3	TRBJ2-3	NA	TGTGCCAGCAGCTCCCATAGCAACACAGATACGCAGTATTTT	CASSSHSNTDTQYF
TRBD2	TRBV11-2	TRBJ2-2	NA	TGTGCCAGCAGCAAAGGGACTAGCGGGGGTCCGGGCGGGGAGCTGTTTTTT	CASSKGTSGGPGGELFF
NA	TRBV7-8	TRBJ1-6	few	TGTGCCAGCAGCTTTAGTCAAGGGAACAATTCACCCCTCCACTTT	CASSFSQGNNSPLHF
NA	TRBV19	TRBJ1-2	NA	TGTGCCAGTAGTATCTCACTTATGCATAACTATGGCTACACCTTC	CASSISLMHNYGYTF
NA	TRBV5-1	TRBJ1-2	NA	TGCGCCAGCAGCTTGGATGGGGCCCGGTACTATGGCTACACCTTC	CASSLDGARYYGYTF
NA	TRBV18	TRBJ1-3	NA	TGTGCCAGCTCACCACTCCCAGGAACTGGAAACACCATATATTTT	CASSPLPGTGNTIYF
TRBD1	TRBV7-2	TRBJ2-1	NA	TGTGCCAGCAGCTTACTAGGTCCGGGACAGGGAGGTAATGAGCAGTTCTTC	CASSLLGPGQGGNEQFF
TRBD1	TRBV18	TRBJ2-3	NA	TGTGCCAGCTCACCTTCACAGGGGGTTAAAACAGATACGCAGTATTTT	CASSPSQGVKTDTQYF
TRBD1	TRBV19	TRBJ2-5	once	TGTGCCAGTAGTCCCGGACAGGTCCGGGAGACCCAGTACTTC	CASSPGQVRETQYF
TRBD2	TRBV7-9	TRBJ2-5	NA	TGTGCCAGCAGCACCACCGGGACTACCGTAAATCTCCAGTACTTC	CASSTTGTTVNLQYF
NA	TRBV12-5	TRBJ1-4	NA	TGTGCTAGTGGTGCAGGGACGGAGAATGAAAAACTGTTTTTT	CASGAGTENEKLFF
TRBD1	TRBV6-2/TRBV6-3	TRBJ2-7	NA	TGTGCCAGCAGTGCGACAGGGTGGAGGCCCTACGAGCAGTACTTC	CASSATGWRPYEQYF
NA	TRBV7-9	TRBJ1-1	NA	TGTGCCAGCCGGCCAGGCGAAAGGGGAGAAGCTTTCTTT	CASRPGERGEAFF
NA	TRBV27	TRBJ1-5	once	TGTGCCAGCAGTTTATCGCAGGGGCAGCCCCAGCATTTT	CASSLSQGQPQHF
NA	TRBV9	TRBJ2-7	few	TGTGCCAGCAGCGTAGAAGGGACAAACTCCTACGAGCAGTACTTC	CASSVEGTNSYEQYF
NA	TRBV7-3	TRBJ1-3	NA	TGTGCCAGCAGCCCGGGCCACTCTGGAAACACCATATATTTT	CASSPGHSGNTIYF
NA	TRBV4-1	TRBJ1-4	NA	TGCGCCAGCAGCAACACACAGGGAACTAATGAAAAACTGTTTTTT	CASSNTQGTNEKLFF
NA	TRBV5-6	TRBJ1-2	NA	TGTGCCAGCAGCTTGGATAGGGGGGACGGCTACACCTTC	CASSLDRGDGYTF
NA	TRBV6-5	TRBJ1-1	NA	TGTGCCAGCAGGTCTCAGACAGCGAGAGCTTTCTTT	CASRSQTARAFF
NA	TRBV4-1	TRBJ2-7	NA	TGCGCCAGCAGCCAAGAAACAGCCTACGAGCAGTACTTC	CASSQETAYEQYF
NA	TRBV11-2	TRBJ2-5	NA	TGTGCCAGCAGCCCAACCCTCCAAGAGACCCAGTACTTC	CASSPTLQETQYF
NA	TRBV2	TRBJ2-7	NA	TGTGCCAGCAGCCAGGAGTCCTACGAGCAGTACTTC	CASSQESYEQYF
TRBD1	TRBV5-1	TRBJ1-3	NA	TGCGCCAGCAGCTTGGGGACAGGGGACGGAAACACCATATATTTT	CASSLGTGDGNTIYF
NA	TRBV24-1	TRBJ1-2	NA	TGTGCCACATCATGGGGGGCTGGTTATGGCTACACCTTC	CATSWGAGYGYTF
NA	TRBV9	TRBJ1-3	NA	TGTGCCAGCAGCGTACTAGACTCTGGAAACACCATATATTTT	CASSVLDSGNTIYF
TRBD2	TRBV6-2/TRBV6-3	TRBJ2-1	NA	TGTGCCAGCAGTATGGGACTAGCGCCCCGGCTAGAGTTCTTC	CASSMGLAPRLEFF
NA	TRBV9	TRBJ1-5	NA	TGTGCCAGCAGCCCCGAAATAAACGGGGTGAGGCATTTT	CASSPEINGVRHF
NA	TRBV7-2	TRBJ2-7	NA	TGTGCCAGCAGCTTAGACCACAGGGTCTCCTACGAGCAGTACTTC	CASSLDHRVSYEQYF
TRBD1	TRBV19	TRBJ2-4	NA	TGTGCCTCCCCCGCGGGACAGGGGGCGAACATTCAGTACTTC	CASPAGQGANIQYF
NA	TRBV7-9	TRBJ1-4	once	TGTGCCAGCAGCCCCGGAGGACGGAGGGAGAGTCTGTTTTTT	CASSPGGRRESLFF
TRBD2	TRBV7-9	TRBJ2-3	NA	TGTGCCAGCAGCTTAGGTCGAGGCGGGGGGCCACTTTTACGCGATACGCAGTATTTT	CASSLGRGGGPLLRDTQYF
NA	TRBV2	TRBJ1-5	NA	TGTGCCAGCAGTTCACAGGGAAGCAATCAGCCCCAGCATTTT	CASSSQGSNQPQHF
NA	TRBV7-9	TRBJ2-7	NA	TGTGCCAGCAGCTCATGGGGTTACGAGCAGTACTTC	CASSSWGYEQYF